The source of this T cell receptor (beta chain) is a study of T cell changes during pregnancy in multiple sclerosis. Repertoires were generated with immunoSEQ multiplex PCR, while TCRdb's copy carries only in-frame clones and drops some. The sample gives about 100,000 clones, approximately 93% of which show up once; about 0.95% is in the top ten. This specimen was peripheral blood, taken after pregnancy. This sequence was found in a female donor with multiple sclerosis, enrolled in a pregnancy study.

The CDR3: CASSVSGRVTDTQYF. Here the CDR3 DNA reads TGTGCCAGCAGCGTAAGCGGGAGGGTCACAGATACGCAGTATTTT. The chain uses TRBV9 and TRBJ2-3, with 10 bases that match TRBD2. The germline V gene has CDR1 SGDLS and CDR2 YYNGEE. The CDR3 length is 15 residues. Losses at the gene ends were 1 base for V and 2 bases for J; bases not matched to a gene: 1.